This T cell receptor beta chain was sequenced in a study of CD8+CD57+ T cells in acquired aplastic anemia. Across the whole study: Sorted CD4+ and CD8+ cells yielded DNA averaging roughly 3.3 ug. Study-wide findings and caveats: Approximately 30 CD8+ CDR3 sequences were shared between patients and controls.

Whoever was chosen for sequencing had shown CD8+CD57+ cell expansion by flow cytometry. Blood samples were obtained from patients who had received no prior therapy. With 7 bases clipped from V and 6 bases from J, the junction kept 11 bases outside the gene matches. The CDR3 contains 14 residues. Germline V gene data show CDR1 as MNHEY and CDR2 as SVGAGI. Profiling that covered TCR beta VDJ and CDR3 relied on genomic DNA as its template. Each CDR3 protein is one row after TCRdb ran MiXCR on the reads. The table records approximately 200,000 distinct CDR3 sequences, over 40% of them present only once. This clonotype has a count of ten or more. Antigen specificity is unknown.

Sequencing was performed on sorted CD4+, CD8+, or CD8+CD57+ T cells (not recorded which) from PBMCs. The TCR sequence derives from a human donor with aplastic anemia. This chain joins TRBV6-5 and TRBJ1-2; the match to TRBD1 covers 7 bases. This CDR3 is CASTYHRGSNGYTF. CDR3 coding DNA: TGTGCCAGCACCTATCACAGGGGTAGTAATGGCTACACCTTC.